These 23 T cell receptor beta chains were sequenced from one sample in a study of blood T cell repertoires in COVID-19. Assay: immunoSEQ multiplex PCR; the TCRdb copy retains only in-frame clones and omits some. The data hold around 250,000 clones, with approximately 85% observed a single time. Sequencing was done on a sample of peripheral blood. The origin of the receptors is a woman at least 80 years old with COVID-19, enrolled during active disease.

The V call is TRBV19, the J call TRBJ1-6, with TRBD1 matching 8 bases. V gave up 7 bases and J gave up 7 bases; unmatched junction bases: 9. The germline CDR1 and CDR2 sequences are LNHDA and SQIVND (reference sequence). CDR3 length equals 15 residues. The CDR3 nucleotides are TGTGCCAGTAACAAAGGGGGACAGGTCAATTCACCCCTCCACTTT. It yields the protein CASNKGGQVNSPLHF. Full variable domain (missing parts from reference TRBV19 and TRBJ1-6): DGGITQSPKYLFRKEGQNVTLSCEQNLNHDAMYWYRQDPGQGLRLIYYSQIVNDFQKGDIAEGYSVSREKKESFPLTVTSAQKNPTAFYLCASNKGGQVNSPLHFGNGTRLTVT.

V usage is TRBV28 and J usage is TRBJ1-5, with TRBD1 as a possible D gene (5 bases). The CDR3 extends over 14 amino acids. Trimming took 7 bases from V and 6 from J, leaving 16 bases between them. The germline CDR1 and CDR2 sequences are MDHEN and SYDVKM. The CDR3: CASNTPGMRQPQHF. CDR3 DNA: TGTGCCAGCAATACCCCAGGGATGCGTCAGCCCCAGCATTTT.

As DNA, the CDR3 is TGTGCCAGCAGCAAACCCAGATCCTACGAGCAGTACGTC. Its translation: CASSKPRSYEQYV. V gene TRBV21-1 combines with J gene TRBJ2-7; the table assigns TRBD1, which was not confirmed against the DNA. TRBV21-1 is recorded as a pseudogene. This CDR3 comprises 13 residues.

V usage is TRBV7-8 and J usage is TRBJ2-1; no definite D call. The V and J ends lost 5 bases and 5 bases respectively, with 10 bases between them. This CDR3 is built from 13 residues. Germline CDR1 SGHVS, CDR2 FQNEAQ. The CDR3 DNA reads TGTGCCAGCAGCCGATCTAGGAACAATGAGCAGTTCTTC. Translating gives CASSRSRNNEQFF. The variable domain in full, completed from reference TRBV7-8 and TRBJ2-1, reads GAGVSQSPRYKVAKRGQDVALRCDPISGHVSLFWYQQALGQGPEFLTYFQNEAQLDKSGLPSDRFFAERPEGSVSTLKIQRTQQEDSAVYLCASSRSRNNEQFFGPGTRLTVL.

This chain links TRBV7-2 with TRBJ2-7; possibly TRBD2 for D (5 bases). Per germline, CDR1 SGHTA and CDR2 FQGNSA. The CDR3 consists of 13 residues. The V gene lost 3 bases and the J gene lost 6 bases, with 12 bases spanning the gap. CDR3 region: CASSFSGNLEQYF. Written as DNA, the CDR3 is TGTGCCAGCAGCTTCTCCGGGAATCTCGAGCAGTACTTC. The full variable domain, with the rest looked up from reference TRBV7-2 and TRBJ2-7, is GAGVSQSPSNKVTEKGKDVELRCDPISGHTALYWYRQSLGQGLEFLIYFQGNSAPDKSGLPSDRFSAERTGGSVSTLTIQRTQQEDSAVYLCASSFSGNLEQYFGPGTRLTVT.

The chain links TRBV3-1 (or the pseudogene TRBV3-2) to TRBJ2-1, with 7 bases aligning to TRBD1. CDR3 size: 13 residues. The V and J ends lost 8 bases and 8 bases, in that order; junction bases with no gene match: 9. CDR1 is LGHDT and CDR2 is YNNKEL in the germline V gene (reference sequence). The CDR3 loop is CASGSGGGYEQFF. Here the CDR3 DNA reads TGTGCCAGCGGTTCAGGGGGTGGGTATGAGCAGTTCTTC.

The J gene is TRBJ1-5, the V gene TRBV6-2 or TRBV6-3, with a weak D call TRBD1 (6 bases). There are 18 residues in the CDR3. The germline CDR1 and CDR2 sequences are MNHEY and SVGEGT. V was clipped by 4 bases and J by 0 bases, with 19 bases between them. As DNA, the CDR3 is TGTGCCAGCAGTTTCGACAGGACCGAGGGCCTTAGCAATCAGCCCCAGCATTTT. Translating it yields CASSFDRTEGLSNQPQHF.

The rearrangement uses TRBV2 and TRBJ2-3, with a possible D match to TRBD2 (6 bases). Between the trimmed V and J ends, which lost 5 bases and 6 bases, there was a span of 18 bases. CDR3 size: 15 residues. Germline V CDR1 and CDR2: SNHLY, FYNNEI. The CDR3 loop reads CASSNQRADGDTQYF. The CDR3 DNA follows: TGTGCCAGCAGTAATCAGCGGGCGGATGGGGATACGCAGTATTTT. The complete variable domain, with remaining parts taken from reference TRBV2 and TRBJ2-3, reads EPEVTQTPSHQVTQMGQEVILRCVPISNHLYFYWYRQILGQKVEFLVSFYNNEISEKSEIFDDQFSVERPDGSNFTLKIRSTKLEDSAMYFCASSNQRADGDTQYFGPGTRLTVL.

The chain has TRBV6-5 and TRBJ1-5; 9 bases are shared with TRBD1. Germline V gene data show CDR1 as MNHEY and CDR2 as SVGAGI. The ends lost 10 bases at V and 6 bases at J; junction bases unmatched: 10. The CDR3 covers 14 residues. The CDR3 nucleotides read TGTGCCACCGGAGCTACAGGGGGCGGTCAGCCCCAGCATTTT. It encodes CATGATGGGQPQHF.

The chain joins TRBV5-6 to TRBJ1-2, with no clear D. Germline CDR1 is SGHDT and CDR2 is YYEEEE. CDR3 length equals 15 residues. Trimming stripped 0 bases from V and 3 bases from J, with 12 bases between. CDR3 in DNA: TGTGCCAGCAGCTTGGGTTCAACGCTATACTATGGCTACACCTTC. Residues: CASSLGSTLYYGYTF.

In its sample, this clone was seen a few times. The chain has TRBV6-2 or TRBV6-3 and TRBJ2-7; 7 bases fit TRBD2. Germline loops: CDR1 MNHEY, CDR2 SVGEGT. Germline trimming cut 4 bases from V and 5 bases from J; bases unmatched to any gene: 5. This CDR3 is 13 amino acids long. The CDR3 protein is CASSFLAANEQYF. The CDR3 nucleotides are TGTGCCAGCAGTTTTCTAGCGGCGAACGAGCAGTACTTC.

The chain has TRBV5-1 and TRBJ1-2, with D tentatively TRBD1 (5 bases). The germline V and J ends were trimmed by 2 bases and 5 bases, with 13 bases remaining between them. The CDR3 runs 14 residues. The germline V gene has CDR1 SGHRS and CDR2 YFSETQ. The CDR3 is CASSFTSGLYGYTF. The CDR3 coding sequence is TGCGCCAGCAGCTTCACATCAGGGTTGTATGGCTACACCTTC. Using reference TRBV5-1 and TRBJ1-2 for the parts outside the CDR3, the full variable domain is KAGVTQTPRYLIKTRGQQVTLSCSPISGHRSVSWYQQTPGQGLQFLFEYFSETQRNKGNFPGRFSGRQFSNSRSEMNVSTLELGDSALYLCASSFTSGLYGYTFGSGTRLTVV.

V and J are TRBV6-5 and TRBJ2-1; 8 bases line up with TRBD2. This CDR3 is 16 amino acids long. Germline values: CDR1 MNHEY, CDR2 SVGAGI. Trimming at V came to 2 bases and at J to 4 bases, leaving 7 bases not matched to a gene. CDR3 nucleotides: TGTGCCAGCAGTTACGCCACTAGCGGTGGGTACAATGAGCAGTTCTTC. Amino acid sequence: CASSYATSGGYNEQFF.

V is TRBV6-5 and J is TRBJ1-1, with D uncertain. The germline CDR1 and CDR2 sequences are MNHEY and SVGAGI. Trimming cost V 0 bases and J 0 bases, with 11 bases left between them. The CDR3 consists of 16 residues. CDR3 coding DNA: TGTGCCAGCAGTTACTCTACAGCCCGCTTGAACACTGAAGCTTTCTTT. This codes for CASSYSTARLNTEAFF.

The rearrangement links TRBV5-1 to TRBJ1-3, with D possibly being TRBD1 (6 bases). Germline V gene sequence: CDR1 SGHRS, CDR2 YFSETQ. Trimming shortened V by 1 base and J by 2 bases, and 13 bases separated the two germline ends. The CDR3 covers 16 residues. DNA of the CDR3: TGCGCCAGCAGCTTGACAGGGCCCCCACCTGGAAACACCATATATTTT. Protein product: CASSLTGPPPGNTIYF.

The V and J genes are TRBV5-1 and TRBJ2-2; tentatively, D is TRBD1 (6 bases). Germline V gene lookup returns CDR1 SGHRS and CDR2 YFSETQ. This CDR3 has 14 amino acids. V was shortened by 5 bases and J by 0 bases, with 8 bases between the two germline ends. CDR3 residues: CASRGTPNTGELFF. Written as DNA, the CDR3 is TGCGCCAGCAGGGGGACACCGAACACCGGGGAGCTGTTTTTT.

This clone was counted a single time. The CDR3, as DNA: TGCGCCAGCAGCTTGGGGCGGGGGTCAGATACGCAGTATTTT. It encodes CASSLGRGSDTQYF. The rearrangement links TRBV5-1 to TRBJ2-3; 7 bases map to TRBD2. The V segment lost 0 bases and the J segment 4 bases; nucleotides outside the gene matches: 2. In germline, CDR1 is SGHRS, CDR2 YFSETQ. This CDR3 has 14 amino acids. The complete variable domain, with remaining parts taken from reference TRBV5-1 and TRBJ2-3, reads KAGVTQTPRYLIKTRGQQVTLSCSPISGHRSVSWYQQTPGQGLQFLFEYFSETQRNKGNFPGRFSGRQFSNSRSEMNVSTLELGDSALYLCASSLGRGSDTQYFGPGTRLTVL.

The chain recombines TRBV11-2 with TRBJ1-2; D not resolved. This CDR3 spans 12 amino acids. Germline V gene lookup returns CDR1 SGHAT and CDR2 FQNNGV. V shed 6 bases and J shed 8 bases, with 13 bases lying between them. Here the CDR3 DNA reads TGTGCCAGCAGTCGGCCCTCGGAGGGCTACACCTTC. Its translation is CASSRPSEGYTF.

The chain carries TRBV6-5 and TRBJ2-3, with 8 bases aligning to TRBD1. The trim removed 4 bases at V and 0 bases at J, leaving 3 bases unmatched. Germline V gene lookup returns CDR1 MNHEY and CDR2 SVGAGI. The CDR3 length is 15 residues. The CDR3: CASSSWTGSTDTQYF. The CDR3 DNA sequence: TGTGCCAGCAGTTCCTGGACAGGGAGCACAGATACGCAGTATTTT.

The chain carries TRBV11-1 and TRBJ2-5; TRBD1 agrees at 8 bases. V lost 0 bases to trimming and J lost 9 bases; unmatched junction nucleotides: 6. The CDR3 consists of 14 residues. The germline V gene has CDR1 SGHAT and CDR2 FQDESV (reference sequence). The CDR3 region is CASSLATDREAQYF. CDR3 in DNA: TGTGCCAGCAGCTTAGCAACGGACAGGGAGGCCCAGTACTTC.

The chain couples TRBV18 to TRBJ1-1, with 7 positions matching TRBD1. V dropped 3 bases and J dropped 1; count of bases not matched to a gene: 5. Germline values: CDR1 KGHSH, CDR2 LQKENI. The CDR3 extends over 15 amino acids. The CDR3 nucleotides are TGTGCCAGCTCACCGGGGACAGATCGGAACACTGAAGCTTTCTTT. Residues: CASSPGTDRNTEAFF.

CDR3 in amino acids: CASSLEVGGMNTEAFF. CDR3 sequence (DNA): TGTGCCAGCAGCTTAGAAGTGGGGGGTATGAACACTGAAGCTTTCTTT. The J gene is TRBJ1-1, the V gene TRBV7-9; D is perhaps TRBD1 (5 bases). Germline V gives CDR1 SEHNR, CDR2 FQNEAQ (reference sequence). The CDR3 totals 16 residues. Trimming took 1 base from V and 0 from J, leaving 12 bases between them. Full variable domain (outside the CDR3, taken from reference TRBV7-9 and TRBJ1-1): DTGVSQNPRHKITKRGQNVTFRCDPISEHNRLYWYRQTLGQGPEFLTYFQNEAQLEKSRLLSDRFSAERPKGSFSTLEIQRTEQGDSAMYLCASSLEVGGMNTEAFFGQGTRLTVV.

This chain joins TRBV5-1 and TRBJ2-4; 9 bases map to TRBD2. The junction had 13 bases not matched to a gene; V was cut back by 0 bases and J by 6 bases. The V gene's germline CDR1 is SGHRS and CDR2 YFSETQ. The CDR3 consists of 18 residues. The CDR3 coding sequence is TGCGCCAGCAGCTTGGCCAGGCTAGCGGGGACGCGGGGAAACATTCAGTACTTC. Encoded protein: CASSLARLAGTRGNIQYF.